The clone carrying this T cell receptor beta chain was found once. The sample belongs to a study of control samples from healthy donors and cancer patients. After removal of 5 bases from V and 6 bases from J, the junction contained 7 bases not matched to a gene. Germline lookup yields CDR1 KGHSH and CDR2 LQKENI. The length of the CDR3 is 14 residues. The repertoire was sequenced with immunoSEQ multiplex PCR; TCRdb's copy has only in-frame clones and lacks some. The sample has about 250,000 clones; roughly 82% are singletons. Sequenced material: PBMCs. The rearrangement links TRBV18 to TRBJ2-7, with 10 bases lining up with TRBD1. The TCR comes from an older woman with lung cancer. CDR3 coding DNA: TGTGCCAGCTCAACGGGACAGGGGATCTCCGAGCAGTACTTC. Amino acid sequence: CASSTGQGISEQYF.